This passage covers 8 T cell receptor beta chains from one sample sequenced in a study of cytotoxic CD8 clonotypes in ibrutinib-treated CLL. Profiling relied on immunoSEQ multiplex PCR, and the TCRdb table lists in-frame clones only, not all of them. The sample lists about 130,000 clones, less than 90% occurring once. Sample: PBMCs, taken after 24 months of ibrutinib treatment. The receptors were gathered from a human donor with chronic lymphocytic leukemia.

The chain recombines TRBV19 with TRBJ2-3; TRBD1 matches 12 bases. V lost 6 bases, J lost 4 bases, and 2 bases stayed unmatched. The CDR3 runs to 14 residues. Germline CDR1 reads LNHDA; CDR2 reads SQIVND (reference sequence). This CDR3 reads CASRGTGGADTQYF. The CDR3 DNA reads TGTGCCAGTAGGGGGACAGGGGGCGCAGATACGCAGTATTTT.

This clone was seen only once. The chain joins TRBV7-2 to TRBJ2-7, with TRBD2 identical over 8 bases. With V trimmed by 5 bases and J by 2 bases, 5 bases remained unmatched. Per germline, CDR1 SGHTA and CDR2 FQGNSA. The CDR3 covers 14 residues. The CDR3 is CASSRGGVPYEQYF. DNA for the CDR3: TGTGCCAGCAGCCGGGGGGGCGTTCCCTACGAGCAGTACTTC.

The chain is built from TRBV30 and TRBJ1-3, with a tentative D call TRBD1 (5 bases). CDR3 length: 13 amino acids. Germline loops: CDR1 GTSNPN, CDR2 SVGIG (reference sequence). The V and J ends lost 2 bases and 4 bases respectively, with 9 bases between them. In nucleotides, the CDR3 is TGTGCCTGGAGTCGGGGGGAAGGAAACACCATATATTTT. This translates into CAWSRGEGNTIYF.

The chain employs TRBV10-3 and TRBJ2-3; 14 bases match TRBD2. Germline V lookup: CDR1 ENHRY, CDR2 SYGVKD. V gave up 3 bases and J gave up 5 bases; unmatched junction bases: 4. The CDR3 has 16 amino acids. CDR3 DNA sequence: TGTGCCATCAGTGATGGACTAGCGGGGGGAATAGATACGCAGTATTTT. Translated, it gives CAISDGLAGGIDTQYF.

The rearrangement joins TRBV30 to TRBJ1-4, with D perhaps matching TRBD1 (5 bases). V was shortened by 2 bases and J by 8 bases, with 15 bases between the two germline ends. Germline values: CDR1 GTSNPN, CDR2 SVGIG (reference sequence). This CDR3 comprises 14 residues. The CDR3 sequence is CAWSQGGVGEKLFF. CDR3 nucleotides: TGTGCCTGGAGTCAGGGAGGGGTTGGCGAAAAACTGTTTTTT. The complete variable domain, with remaining parts taken from reference TRBV30 and TRBJ1-4, reads SQTIHQWPATLVQPVGSPLSLECTVEGTSNPNLYWYRQAAGRGLQLLFYSVGIGQISSEVPQNLSASRPQDRQFILSSKKLLLSDSGFYLCAWSQGGVGEKLFFGSGTQLSVL.

The V and J genes are TRBV5-1 and TRBJ2-1, with D uncertain. The CDR3 has 13 residues. Germline values: CDR1 SGHRS, CDR2 YFSETQ. Between the trimmed V and J ends, which lost 3 bases and 1 base, there was a span of 5 bases. CDR3 in DNA: TGCGCCAGCAGCTCCAATTCCTACAATGAGCAGTTCTTC. This gives the protein CASSSNSYNEQFF.

The chain links TRBV18 to TRBJ2-2; 8 positions match TRBD2. With V trimmed by 0 bases and J by 0 bases, 3 bases remained unmatched. The germline V gene encodes CDR1 KGHSH and CDR2 LQKENI. This CDR3 has 17 amino acids. The CDR3 nucleotides read TGTGCCAGCTCACCACCGGAGCGGGGGACGAACACCGGGGAGCTGTTTTTT. It translates to CASSPPERGTNTGELFF.

The chain has TRBV5-1 and TRBJ2-4; D call uncertain. Per the germline V gene, CDR1 is SGHRS and CDR2 is YFSETQ. The CDR3 sequence is 14 residues long. Deletions cut 7 bases from V and 1 base from J, with 12 bases between. This CDR3 is CASSTTVAKNIQYF. The DNA for the CDR3 is TGCGCCAGCTCCACTACGGTTGCCAAAAACATTCAGTACTTC.